This TCR beta chain stems from a study of blood T cell repertoires in COVID-19. For the study at large: Material from acute and convalescent COVID-19 was sourced from the United States, Italy and Spain. The cDNA or gDNA used as material had been derived from T cells, B-cell-depleted T cells, or PBMCs.

Sequencing used immunoSEQ multiplex PCR; TCRdb keeps in-frame clones, though not all of them. The sample yields a few hundred thousand clones, about 85% seen once. The study counted Cohort 3 donors as recovered given two negative PCRs, clearance, or symptom resolution. This CDR3 has 14 residues. Between the trimmed V and J ends, which lost 3 bases and 5 bases, there was a span of 13 bases. Germline values: CDR1 LNHDA, CDR2 SQIVND (reference sequence). The sequencing sample was made of PBMCs or T cells enriched from blood (not recorded which). The receptor was isolated from a woman aged 30 to 39 who had recovered from COVID-19. The V call is TRBV19, the J call TRBJ1-1, with a weak D call TRBD1 (6 bases). The CDR3 nucleotides are TGTGCCAGTAGTATTGAGGGGGTTCGAACTGAAGCTTTCTTT. Its translation: CASSIEGVRTEAFF.